The sequence of this T cell receptor beta chain was determined in a study of identical twins. V was cut by 1 base and J by 4 bases, with 10 bases left in between. The length of the CDR3 is 14 residues. The germline gives CDR1 SGHAT, CDR2 FQNNGV. Study results and caveats: The authors noted that invariant MAIT and iNKT cells could partly confound zero-insertion analyses.

The table lists this clonotype with many counts. The antigen is unknown. Template switching supplied a universal primer site; unique molecular identifiers were carried on the cDNA. TCRdb itself ran the 5' RACE reads through MiXCR, one entry per CDR3 protein. The table includes 1.5 million to 2 million distinct CDR3 sequences, around 33% detected once. The sequence derives from a newborn girl in good health. The chain carries TRBV11-2 and TRBJ1-2; D gene ambiguous. Sequencing input: cord blood. The CDR3 nucleotides read TGTGCCAGCAGCTTAGGTCTCCAGTCCTATGGCTACACCTTC. Amino acid sequence: CASSLGLQSYGYTF.